These 15 T cell receptor beta chains were all obtained from the same sample, sequenced in a study of blood T cell repertoires in COVID-19. Here immunoSEQ multiplex PCR was the method, and the copy in TCRdb shows in-frame clones only, minus some. The sample shows roughly 200,000 clones, roughly 89% of them seen only once. Sequenced: peripheral blood. The receptors were sampled from a woman aged 18-29 years who had recovered from COVID-19.

V gene TRBV18 combines with J gene TRBJ2-7; weak D call: TRBD1 (6 bases). V gave up 2 bases and J gave up 3 bases, with 11 bases separating them. The CDR3 totals 14 residues. Per the germline V gene, CDR1 is KGHSH and CDR2 is LQKENI. The DNA of the CDR3 is TGTGCCAGCTCACCAAGTCGACAGGTCTACGAGCAGTACTTC. Translating it yields CASSPSRQVYEQYF.

The chain combines TRBV27 with TRBJ1-1; no reliable D call. The CDR3 contains 14 residues. Germline V gives CDR1 MNHEY, CDR2 SMNVEV (reference sequence). Deletions cut 2 bases from V and 1 base from J, with 8 bases between. The CDR3 loop reads CASSLNDRNTEAFF. CDR3 coding DNA: TGTGCCAGCAGTTTAAATGATAGGAACACTGAAGCTTTCTTT.

V usage is TRBV19 and J usage is TRBJ2-1; D may be TRBD1 (7 bases). The length of the CDR3 is 12 residues. Trimming took 3 bases from V and 8 from J, leaving 8 bases between them. CDR1 is LNHDA, CDR2 SQIVND, per germline (reference sequence). The CDR3 DNA sequence: TGTGCCAGTAGTATCAGGGGGGATGAGCAGTTCTTC. Translating gives CASSIRGDEQFF.

This clone occurred a few times. At one end the junction does not follow the germline gene, possibly because of a read error. This chain joins TRBV7-2 and TRBJ1-5; D is perhaps TRBD1 (6 bases). Germline loops: CDR1 SGHTA, CDR2 FQGNSA. The length of the CDR3 is 13 residues. CDR3 coding DNA: TGTGCCAGCAGCCCACAGGGCCGTCAGTCCCAGCATTTT. Amino acid sequence: CASSPQGRQSQHF.

This clone came up once. The J gene is TRBJ1-4, the V gene TRBV5-1, with TRBD1 as a possible D gene (5 bases). CDR3 length: 12 residues. V gave up 5 bases and J gave up 5 bases, with 7 bases separating them. Per the germline V gene, CDR1 is SGHRS and CDR2 is YFSETQ. The CDR3 DNA reads as TGCGCCAGCAGGACAGAGAATGAAAAACTGTTTTTT. Its translation is CASRTENEKLFF. The full variable domain, rest sourced from reference TRBV5-1 and TRBJ1-4, is KAGVTQTPRYLIKTRGQQVTLSCSPISGHRSVSWYQQTPGQGLQFLFEYFSETQRNKGNFPGRFSGRQFSNSRSEMNVSTLELGDSALYLCASRTENEKLFFGSGTQLSVL.

This CDR3 is CASSLGRLGYTF. DNA of the CDR3: TGTGCCAGCAGCCTGGGCAGGTTAGGCTACACCTTC. V is TRBV12-3 or TRBV12-4 and J is TRBJ1-2; D is unresolved. The CDR3 consists of 12 residues. Trimming cost V 6 bases and J 8 bases, with 13 bases left between them.

The chain recombines TRBV6-5 with TRBJ2-3; possibly TRBD2 for D (5 bases). Germline CDR1 is MNHEY and CDR2 is SVGAGI. Trimming stripped 5 bases from V and 1 base from J, with 13 bases between. The CDR3 runs to 15 residues. The CDR3 is CASSTKRTRTDTQYF. Written as DNA, the CDR3 is TGTGCCAGCAGTACCAAGCGGACCCGCACAGATACGCAGTATTTT.

The V and J genes are TRBV24-1 and TRBJ1-2; 7 bases line up with TRBD1. Trimming took 4 bases from V and 4 from J; bases not matched to a gene: 2. Germline assignment: CDR1 KGHDR and CDR2 SFDVKD. This CDR3 comprises 13 residues. The CDR3 sequence: CATSDPGGYGYTF. Here the CDR3 DNA reads TGTGCCACCAGTGACCCAGGGGGCTATGGCTACACCTTC.

The chain combines TRBV5-4 with TRBJ1-1; D may be TRBD1 (6 bases). The CDR3 length is 15 residues. Per germline, CDR1 SGHNT and CDR2 YYREEE (reference sequence). V was pared by 3 bases and J by 4 bases, with 16 bases between. The DNA of the CDR3 is TGTGCCAGCAGCTCCAAAACCGCAGGGGTCACTGAAGCTTTCTTT. The encoded protein is CASSSKTAGVTEAFF.

This clone turned up a few times. V is TRBV13 and J is TRBJ2-5, with D tentatively TRBD2 (6 bases). This CDR3 is built from 13 residues. V was trimmed by 4 bases and J by 7 bases, leaving 13 bases between them. Germline lookup yields CDR1 PRHDT and CDR2 FYEKMQ (reference sequence). In DNA form, the CDR3 reads TGTGCCAGCAGCTCGGGACTGAGGGGGACCCAGTACTTC. Amino acids: CASSSGLRGTQYF.

This chain links TRBV18 with TRBJ1-2, with TRBD1 matching over 7 bases. Germline values: CDR1 KGHSH, CDR2 LQKENI. The CDR3 runs to 17 residues. J was trimmed by 0 bases and V by 2 bases; bases with no gene match: 9. The CDR3 is CASSPNRGTDTNYGYTF. In nucleotides, the CDR3 is TGTGCCAGCTCACCAAACCGGGGGACAGACACTAACTATGGCTACACCTTC.

The CDR3 DNA sequence: TGTGCCAGCACCGCCTCAGTTCGTGAAGCTTTCTTT. Amino acid sequence: CASTASVREAFF. This rearrangement joins TRBV12-3 or TRBV12-4 to TRBJ1-1; D remains unclear. CDR3 length: 12 amino acids. The ends were cut back, 7 bases at V and 7 bases at J, with 13 bases in the middle.

The chain combines TRBV6-6 with TRBJ2-5; 11 bases match TRBD2. Per germline, CDR1 MNHNY and CDR2 SVGAGI (reference sequence). The trim removed 6 bases at V and 5 bases at J, leaving 11 bases unmatched. There are 16 residues in the CDR3. The CDR3 protein is CASSATSGGGPETQYF. The CDR3 DNA sequence: TGTGCCAGCAGCGCCACTAGCGGGGGAGGTCCGGAGACCCAGTACTTC.

This rearrangement joins TRBV6-6 to TRBJ1-1; no reliable D call. This CDR3 is built from 14 residues. Germline CDR1 is MNHNY and CDR2 is SVGAGI (reference sequence). Trimming pared 6 bases from V and 6 bases from J, leaving 17 bases between. CDR3 nucleotides: TGTGCCAGCAGCCGCCTACCACAGATCGCTGAAGCTTTCTTT. It codes for CASSRLPQIAEAFF.

There are a few counts of this clone. Sequence at one end of the junction differs from germline and may be a read error. This sequence joins TRBV20-1 and TRBJ2-3; a possible D gene is TRBD2 (5 bases). This CDR3 is built from 11 residues. Per germline, CDR1 DFQATT and CDR2 SNEGSKA (reference sequence). The CDR3 DNA reads as TGCAGTACTAGAGAGGCTTATACGCAGTATTTT. Amino acids: CSTREAYTQYF.